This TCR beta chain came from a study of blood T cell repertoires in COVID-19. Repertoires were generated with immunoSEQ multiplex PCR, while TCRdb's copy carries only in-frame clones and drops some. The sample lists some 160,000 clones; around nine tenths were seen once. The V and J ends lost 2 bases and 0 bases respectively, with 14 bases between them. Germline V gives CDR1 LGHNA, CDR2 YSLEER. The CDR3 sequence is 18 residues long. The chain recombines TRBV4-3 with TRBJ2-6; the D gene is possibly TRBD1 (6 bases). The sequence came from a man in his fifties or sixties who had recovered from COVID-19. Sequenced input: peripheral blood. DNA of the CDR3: TGCGCCAGCAGCCAACAGGGGACCCAATTCTCTGGGGCCAACGTCCTGACTTTC. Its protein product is CASSQQGTQFSGANVLTF.